Below, one TCR beta chain is given with its context. These data originate in a study of PD-L1 blockade in urothelial cancer. Across the study: Treatment start was followed by blood analysis at 3 weeks (second dose) and again at 6 weeks.

Clones were read by immunoSEQ multiplex PCR, and TCRdb kept only the in-frame ones, dropping some. Altogether 65,000 to 80,000 clones are present, about 85% being singletons, with the ten largest covering about 5.1%. The CDR3 covers 21 residues. V dropped 7 bases and J dropped 5 bases, with 39 bases sitting between them. The germline gives CDR1 SGHTA, CDR2 FQGTGA. This sample comprised PBMCs, obtained around atezolizumab (anti-PD-L1) treatment. This sequence was found in a man aged 65-85 years with urothelial cancer. The rearrangement uses TRBV7-3 and TRBJ2-7; D might be TRBD1 (7 bases). CDR3 region: CASIPIDRATSKTGENNEQYF. CDR3 nucleotide sequence: TGTGCCAGCATCCCAATCGACAGGGCCACGAGTAAAACGGGAGAAAACAACGAGCAGTACTTC.